Following are 25 T cell receptor beta chains from one sample sequenced in a study of blood T cell repertoires in COVID-19. Profiling relied on immunoSEQ multiplex PCR, and the TCRdb table lists in-frame clones only, not all of them. The table has about 13,000 clones, around 82% seen once; the top ten hold about a third. The sequenced sample was peripheral blood. The receptors were sampled from a human donor in a cohort sampled during active COVID-19.

The rearrangement links TRBV7-2 to TRBJ2-3, with 9 positions matching TRBD1. The CDR3 is made up of 15 amino acids. V was clipped by 6 bases and J by 1 base; unmatched bases: 5. Germline V CDR1 and CDR2: SGHTA, FQGNSA. The CDR3 DNA is TGTGCCAGCAGTCCACAGGGGGCAGGCACAGATACGCAGTATTTT. Translation gives CASSPQGAGTDTQYF.

The V and J genes are TRBV9 and TRBJ2-2, with D possibly TRBD1 on 6 matching bases. With 4 bases removed from V and 3 bases from J, the gap between germline ends came to 13 bases. The germline V gene has CDR1 SGDLS and CDR2 YYNGEE. CDR3 length equals 15 residues. Here the CDR3 DNA reads TGTGCCAGCAGCAAAAACAGGGTCGACACCGGGGAGCTGTTTTTT. It specifies CASSKNRVDTGELFF.

This clone was seen a few times. The chain employs TRBV19 and TRBJ2-2; a weak D match, TRBD2 (6 bases). Germline lookup yields CDR1 LNHDA and CDR2 SQIVND (reference sequence). The V end was cut by 6 bases, the J end by 5 bases, with 13 bases between. The CDR3 totals 14 residues. The chain's CDR3 is CASRKPSVTGELFF. CDR3 coding DNA: TGTGCCAGTAGGAAGCCTAGCGTTACCGGGGAGCTGTTTTTT.

CDR3: CASSQTGGGFRETQYF. In DNA form, the CDR3 reads TGTGCCAGCAGCCAAACAGGGGGCGGCTTTCGGGAGACCCAGTACTTC. This chain links TRBV5-6 with TRBJ2-5, with 9 bases matching TRBD1. The V and J ends lost 4 bases and 5 bases, in that order; junction bases with no gene match: 12. This CDR3 has 16 residues. Per germline, CDR1 SGHDT and CDR2 YYEEEE.

The rearrangement uses TRBV2 and TRBJ2-1; D is possibly TRBD1 (6 bases). Germline CDR1 SNHLY, CDR2 FYNNEI. V was trimmed by 6 bases and J by 6 bases, leaving 21 bases between them. CDR3 length: 16 residues. CDR3 nucleotide sequence: TGTGCCAGCAGAAGACCTGGCCAGGGGCAGGTCAATGAGCAGTTCTTC. Translation gives CASRRPGQGQVNEQFF.

This chain links TRBV29-1 with TRBJ1-5; 8 bases match TRBD1. The germline V gene encodes CDR1 SQVTM and CDR2 ANQGSEA. The CDR3 has 13 residues. V shed 4 bases and J 4 bases; nucleotides not matched to a gene: 3. The CDR3 bases are TGCAGCGTTGGACAGGGGCGGAATCAGCCCCAGCATTTT. This encodes CSVGQGRNQPQHF.

This chain joins TRBV5-6 and TRBJ2-1; 11 bases are a match to TRBD2. Per the germline V gene, CDR1 is SGHDT and CDR2 is YYEEEE. This CDR3 contains 15 residues. The J segment lost 4 bases and the V segment lost 2 bases, leaving 2 bases of the junction unmatched. The DNA of the CDR3 is TGTGCCAGCAGCTTAGTAGCGGGGGGGTACAATGAGCAGTTCTTC. Protein: CASSLVAGGYNEQFF.

The V and J genes are TRBV29-1 and TRBJ2-2; possible D gene TRBD1, 6 bases. This CDR3 spans 12 amino acids. Germline lookup yields CDR1 SQVTM and CDR2 ANQGSEA. V lost 6 bases and J lost 1, with 6 bases in between. The CDR3 region has the DNA TGCAGCGTGGGACAGAACACCGGGGAGCTGTTTTTT. It codes for CSVGQNTGELFF.

The V call is TRBV5-6, the J call TRBJ1-6, with D unclear. This CDR3 has 15 amino acids. Per the germline V gene, CDR1 is SGHDT and CDR2 is YYEEEE. Trimming stripped 0 bases from V and 4 bases from J, with 8 bases between. The CDR3 sequence is CASSLVRGYNSPLHF. The CDR3 DNA is TGTGCCAGCAGCTTGGTACGGGGTTATAATTCACCCCTCCACTTT. Filled out from reference TRBV5-6 and TRBJ1-6, the complete variable domain reads DAGVTQSPTHLIKTRGQQVTLRCSPKSGHDTVSWYQQALGQGPQFIFQYYEEEERQRGNFPDRFSGHQFPNYSSELNVNALLLGDSALYLCASSLVRGYNSPLHFGNGTRLTVT.

This chain connects TRBV6-1 to TRBJ1-1, with 8 bases matching TRBD1. V gave up 3 bases and J gave up 5 bases; unmatched junction bases: 5. Germline CDR1 and CDR2: MNHNS and SASEGT. This CDR3 has 14 amino acids. In DNA, the CDR3 is TGTGCCAGCAGTGAGGGGACAGGACGAACTGAAGCTTTCTTT. The encoded protein is CASSEGTGRTEAFF.

The chain has TRBV10-3 and TRBJ1-2; D is ambiguous. CDR1 ENHRY and CDR2 SYGVKD come from the germline V gene. Trimming removed 2 bases at V and 7 bases at J, with 14 bases between. The CDR3 runs 14 residues. CDR3 DNA sequence: TGTGCCATCAGTGAGGTCGGAGAACGTGGTGGCTACACCTTC. It encodes CAISEVGERGGYTF.

The count of this clone is one. The genes are TRBV15 and TRBJ2-1; 10 bases align to TRBD2. Germline V gives CDR1 LNHNV, CDR2 YYDKDF (reference sequence). The CDR3 spans 15 residues. V lost 2 bases, J lost 8 bases, and 6 bases stayed unmatched. The CDR3 bases are TGTGCCACCAGCAGACCCAGCGGGGGGGTAGATGAGCAGTTCTTC. Translated, it gives CATSRPSGGVDEQFF.

The rearrangement links TRBV19 to TRBJ2-7, with 11 bases matching TRBD2. Germline V gene lookup returns CDR1 LNHDA and CDR2 SQIVND (reference sequence). V dropped 7 bases and J dropped 1; count of bases not matched to a gene: 9. This CDR3 has 16 residues. CDR3 DNA: TGTGCCAGTACCATGGGGGGGACTAGCGGTTCCTACGAGCAGTACTTC. This encodes CASTMGGTSGSYEQYF.

This clone was seen a few times. The gene calls are TRBV2 and TRBJ1-1; TRBD1 might be the D (6 bases). The CDR3 sequence is 13 residues long. Germline-derived CDR1 and CDR2 are SNHLY and FYNNEI. V was trimmed by 3 bases and J by 2 bases, leaving 7 bases between them. In nucleotides, the CDR3 is TGTGCCAGCAGTGACAGGGGAAACACTGAAGCTTTCTTT. It yields the protein CASSDRGNTEAFF.

CDR3 in amino acids: CATNKGEGVRGYTF. Here the CDR3 DNA reads TGTGCCACCAACAAAGGGGAGGGCGTAAGAGGCTACACCTTC. The V gene is TRBV15, the J gene TRBJ1-2; TRBD1 is a possible D gene (5 bases). The V gene's germline CDR1 is LNHNV and CDR2 YYDKDF (reference sequence). The CDR3 is made up of 14 amino acids. Trimming took off 7 bases at V and 8 bases at J, with 20 bases between the two ends.

The chain uses TRBV27 and TRBJ1-4; tentative D call: TRBD1 (6 bases). This CDR3 region has 14 residues. Trimming removed 2 bases at V and 7 bases at J, with 11 bases between. Germline CDR1 is MNHEY and CDR2 is SMNVEV (reference sequence). The CDR3 coding sequence is TGTGCCAGCAGTTTAACAGGGTGGGGTGAAAAACTGTTTTTT. Protein sequence: CASSLTGWGEKLFF.

The V and J genes are TRBV4-2 and TRBJ2-2; a possible D gene is TRBD2 (7 bases). The V and J ends lost 1 base and 2 bases respectively, with 11 bases between them. In germline, CDR1 is LGHNA, CDR2 YNFKEQ. This CDR3 spans 16 amino acids. CDR3 bases: TGTGCCAGCAGCCAAGGGGGGGGCTACAACACCGGGGAGCTGTTTTTT. Its protein product is CASSQGGGYNTGELFF.

The V and J genes are TRBV18 and TRBJ2-7; 11 bases match TRBD1. Trimming at V came to 0 bases and at J to 2 bases, leaving 0 bases not matched to a gene. The germline gives CDR1 KGHSH, CDR2 LQKENI. This CDR3 has 15 residues. The CDR3 DNA is TGTGCCAGCTCACCACCGGGACAGGGGGCCTACGAGCAGTACTTC. This codes for CASSPPGQGAYEQYF.

This chain joins TRBV7-2 and TRBJ1-3; D remains ambiguous. The germline gives CDR1 SGHTA, CDR2 FQGNSA. The CDR3 totals 15 residues. V dropped 1 base and J dropped 0 bases, with 7 bases sitting between them. The CDR3 loop reads CASSLVYSSGNTIYF. CDR3 coding DNA: TGTGCCAGCAGCTTAGTTTATAGCTCTGGAAACACCATATATTTT.

The genes are TRBV3-1 (or the pseudogene TRBV3-2) and TRBJ2-1; D not certain. Trimming took 4 bases from V and 10 from J, leaving 20 bases between them. Germline lookup yields CDR1 LGHDT and CDR2 YNNKEL (reference sequence). The CDR3 extends over 15 amino acids. The CDR3 spells CASSPSLSSGREQFF. For the CDR3, the DNA is TGTGCCAGCAGCCCTTCCCTATCATCGGGTAGGGAGCAGTTCTTC.

V usage is TRBV5-1 and J usage is TRBJ2-4, with D hard to call. The CDR3 has 14 residues. The V end was cut by 0 bases, the J end by 1 base, with 5 bases between. The germline V gene has CDR1 SGHRS and CDR2 YFSETQ. CDR3 region: CASSLERAKNIQYF. The DNA of the CDR3 is TGCGCCAGCAGCTTGGAGAGGGCCAAAAACATTCAGTACTTC.

The rearrangement links TRBV7-2 to TRBJ2-3, with D possibly matching TRBD2 (5 bases). Germline V CDR1 and CDR2: SGHTA, FQGNSA. V dropped 5 bases and J dropped 1 base, with 13 bases sitting between them. The CDR3 contains 15 residues. In nucleotides, the CDR3 is TGTGCCAGCAGCCCCCGGGGTGGCGGCACAGATACGCAGTATTTT. Protein product: CASSPRGGGTDTQYF.

The rearrangement joins TRBV15 to TRBJ2-4, with a weak D call TRBD2 (6 bases). CDR1 is LNHNV and CDR2 is YYDKDF in the germline V gene (reference sequence). The CDR3 spans 14 residues. V was trimmed by 8 bases and J by 5 bases, leaving 16 bases between them. The CDR3 region is CATARRGRENIQYF. DNA of the CDR3: TGTGCCACCGCGCGGAGGGGTCGGGAAAACATTCAGTACTTC.

The chain joins TRBV9 to TRBJ2-3, with D maybe TRBD2 (6 bases). V lost 3 bases and J lost 0, with 23 bases in between. The CDR3 extends over 19 amino acids. Germline V gives CDR1 SGDLS, CDR2 YYNGEE. The DNA for the CDR3 is TGTGCCAGCAGCGGGCGTGGGGGGAGCGGGTCCTCTAGCACAGATACGCAGTATTTT. This translates into CASSGRGGSGSSSTDTQYF. The complete variable domain, with remaining parts taken from reference TRBV9 and TRBJ2-3, reads DSGVTQTPKHLITATGQRVTLRCSPRSGDLSVYWYQQSLDQGLQFLIQYYNGEERAKGNILERFSAQQFPDLHSELNLSSLELGDSALYFCASSGRGGSGSSSTDTQYFGPGTRLTVL.

The rearrangement joins TRBV11-1 to TRBJ2-7, with D tentatively TRBD2 (5 bases). Looked up from germline, CDR1 is SGHAT and CDR2 is FQDESV (reference sequence). The CDR3 has 15 amino acids. V dropped 0 bases and J dropped 0 bases, with 9 bases sitting between them. The CDR3 protein is CASSLAATSSYEQYF. For the CDR3, the DNA is TGTGCCAGCAGCTTAGCGGCTACTAGCTCCTACGAGCAGTACTTC.